This T cell receptor (beta chain) was identified during a study of radiotherapy plus CTLA-4 blockade in lung cancer. At the level of the study: For approximately 19% of patients, objective responses occurred, and around 31% had disease control. General observations from the study: It was early blood T cell clone dynamics, with interferon-beta, that reportedly best predicted response. An expansion of tumor-derived TCR clones occurred in blood after radiotherapy plus ipilimumab.

Profiled with immunoSEQ multiplex PCR; TCRdb holds only in-frame clones, not every one. The sample holds 70,000 to 100,000 clones, approximately 83% seen once. The sample holds a few counts of this clone. The target antigen is unknown. The germline CDR1 and CDR2 sequences are KGHSH and LQKENI. V dropped 6 bases and J dropped 3; count of bases not matched to a gene: 6. CDR3 size: 14 residues. Those patients who had chemo-refractory metastatic non-small-cell lung cancer were given focal radiation along with CTLA-4 blockade through ipilimumab. Specimen: peripheral blood, collected from a patient treated with radiotherapy plus ipilimumab. V usage is TRBV18 and J usage is TRBJ2-7; 9 bases fit TRBD1. The sequence was collected from a human donor with non-small cell lung cancer who had a partial response to radiotherapy plus ipilimumab. The CDR3: CASSRDRANYEQYF. CDR3 coding DNA: TGTGCCAGCTCGCGGGACAGGGCGAACTACGAGCAGTACTTC.